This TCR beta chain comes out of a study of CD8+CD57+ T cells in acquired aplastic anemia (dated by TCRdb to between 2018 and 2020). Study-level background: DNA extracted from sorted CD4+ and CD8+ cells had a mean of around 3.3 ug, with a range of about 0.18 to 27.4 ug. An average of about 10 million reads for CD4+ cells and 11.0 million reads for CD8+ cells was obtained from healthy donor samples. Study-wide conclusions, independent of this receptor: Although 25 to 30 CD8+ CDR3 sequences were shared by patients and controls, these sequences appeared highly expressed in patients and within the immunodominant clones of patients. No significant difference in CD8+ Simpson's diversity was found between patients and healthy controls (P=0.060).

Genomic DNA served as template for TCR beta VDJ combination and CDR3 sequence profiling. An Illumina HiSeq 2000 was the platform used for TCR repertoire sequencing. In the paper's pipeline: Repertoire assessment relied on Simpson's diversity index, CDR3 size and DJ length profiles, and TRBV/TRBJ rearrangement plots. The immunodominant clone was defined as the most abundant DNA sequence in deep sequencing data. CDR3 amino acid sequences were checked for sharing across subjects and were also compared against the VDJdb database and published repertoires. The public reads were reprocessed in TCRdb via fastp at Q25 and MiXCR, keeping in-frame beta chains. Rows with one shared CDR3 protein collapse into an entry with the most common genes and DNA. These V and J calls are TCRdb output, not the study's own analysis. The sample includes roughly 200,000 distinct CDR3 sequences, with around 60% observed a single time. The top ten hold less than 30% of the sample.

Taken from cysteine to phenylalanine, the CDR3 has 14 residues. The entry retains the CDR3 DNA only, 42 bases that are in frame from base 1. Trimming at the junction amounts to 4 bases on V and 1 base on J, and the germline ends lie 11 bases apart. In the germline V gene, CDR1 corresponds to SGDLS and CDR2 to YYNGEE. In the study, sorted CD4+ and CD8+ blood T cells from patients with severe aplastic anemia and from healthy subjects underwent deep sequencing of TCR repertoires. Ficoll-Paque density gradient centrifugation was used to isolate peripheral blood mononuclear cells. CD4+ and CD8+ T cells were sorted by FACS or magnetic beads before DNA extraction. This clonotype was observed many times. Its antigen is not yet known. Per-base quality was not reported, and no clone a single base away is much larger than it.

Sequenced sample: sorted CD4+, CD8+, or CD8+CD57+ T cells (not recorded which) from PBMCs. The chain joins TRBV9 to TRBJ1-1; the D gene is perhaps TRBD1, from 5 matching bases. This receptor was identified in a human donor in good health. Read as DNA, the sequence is TGTGCCAGCAGCCTAGACACAGGGAACACTGAAGCTTTCTTT. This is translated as CASSLDTGNTEAFF.